Following are 24 T cell receptor beta chains from one sample sequenced in a study of human T cells and chemical hapten exposure. TCRdb re-analysed the RACE reads in MiXCR, keeping a single row per CDR3 protein. Of around 200,000 distinct CDR3 sequences in the sample, around 25% were seen once. Stated time point: patch test 3, about 24 weeks after DPC sensitization. The sample's treatment: therapeutic diphenylcyclopropenone sensitization with weekly scalp DPC. Sequencing used whole blood, obtained in connection with sensitization to the hapten diphenylcyclopropenone (DPC). These receptors were collected from a woman between 40 and 50 years old with alopecia areata. Some clones in this sample may be carry-over from other donors' samples.

This clonotype occurred a few times. V and J are TRBV20-1 and TRBJ1-4; possible D gene TRBD1, 6 bases. The V end was cut by 2 bases, the J end by 3 bases, with 10 bases between. Germline V gene lookup returns CDR1 DFQATT and CDR2 SNEGSKA (reference sequence). The length of the CDR3 is 14 residues. The CDR3, as DNA: TGCAGTGCTAGAACCCAGGGGCCTAATGAAAAACTGTTTTTT. The encoded protein is CSARTQGPNEKLFF.

V gene TRBV12-2 combines with J gene TRBJ2-3; the table's D call TRBD2 went unverified against the DNA. TRBV12-2 has pseudogene status. The CDR3 spans 20 residues. The CDR3 region is CASRLIRSPHGTRTPHTQYF. Here the CDR3 DNA reads TGTGCAAGTCGCTTAATCCGTTCCCCCCATGGGACTAGGACTCCGCATACGCAGTATTTT.

The chain is built from TRBV11-2 and TRBJ1-1, with D hard to call. Trimming removed 5 bases from V and 7 bases from J, with 14 bases in between. This CDR3 is built from 13 residues. The germline gives CDR1 SGHAT, CDR2 FQNNGV. The CDR3 sequence: CASSVLAAFEAFF. The CDR3 coding sequence is TGTGCCAGCAGCGTCCTGGCCGCCTTTGAAGCTTTCTTT.

The V gene is TRBV4-1, the J gene TRBJ2-2, with D perhaps assigned TRBD1 or TRBD2 (5 bases each). The germline gives CDR1 MGHRA, CDR2 YSYEKL. The CDR3 contains 14 residues. Trimming left V 3 bases short and J 5 bases short, with 10 bases between. CDR3 region: CASSQGPSTGELFF. The CDR3 DNA is TGCGCCAGCAGCCAGGGACCTTCGACCGGGGAGCTGTTTTTT.

This clonotype appeared a few times. The chain recombines TRBV7-9 with TRBJ1-4; the D is unclear. Germline CDR1 and CDR2: SEHNR and FQNEAQ (reference sequence). The V and J ends lost 1 base and 8 bases respectively, with 14 bases between them. The CDR3 sequence is 15 residues long. The CDR3 DNA reads TGTGCCAGCAGCTTAGGGGAGATCTCTGTAGAAAAACTGTTTTTT. Its protein product is CASSLGEISVEKLFF.

This rearrangement joins TRBV6-2 or TRBV6-3 to TRBJ2-7; possibly TRBD1 for D (5 bases). Germline CDR1 reads MNHEY; CDR2 reads SVGEGT. CDR3 length equals 17 residues. Trimming took off 0 bases at V and 2 bases at J, with 17 bases between the two ends. The CDR3: CASSYSYWQGKAYEQYF. In DNA form, the CDR3 reads TGTGCCAGCAGTTACTCCTATTGGCAGGGCAAGGCCTACGAGCAGTACTTC.

The chain carries TRBV7-8 and TRBJ2-1; TRBD2 agrees at 14 bases. This CDR3 is built from 16 residues. Looked up from germline, CDR1 is SGHVS and CDR2 is FQNEAQ. After removal of 1 base from V and 14 bases from J, the junction contained 10 bases not matched to a gene. The DNA of the CDR3 is TGTGCCAGCAGCTTAGATTCTGCGACTAGCGGGAGGGCCAAGTTCTTC. It encodes CASSLDSATSGRAKFF.

On this clonotype: One end of the junction varies from germline; a read error may be responsible. J is TRBJ1-6 and V is TRBV4-3; D gene uncertain. The CDR3 has 13 amino acids. CDR1 and CDR2 from the germline V gene are LGHNA and YSLEER. The CDR3 sequence: CACSHFYNSPLHF. The CDR3 DNA is TGCGCCTGCAGCCACTTCTATAATTCACCCCTCCACTTT.

This clonotype was picked up a small number of times. V is TRBV20-1 and J is TRBJ2-5, with D maybe TRBD2 (6 bases). Germline CDR1 reads DFQATT; CDR2 reads SNEGSKA (reference sequence). The CDR3 extends over 14 amino acids. Trimming removed 3 bases from V and 5 bases from J, with 16 bases in between. The CDR3 nucleotides read TGCAGTGCTAGTGCCGGGACTTGGAGGGAGACCCAGTACTTC. It codes for CSASAGTWRETQYF.

This clonotype was seen a few times. V is TRBV7-2 and J is TRBJ1-5; D is undetermined. Germline CDR1 reads SGHTA; CDR2 reads FQGNSA. Trimming pared 0 bases from V and 3 bases from J, leaving 9 bases between. The CDR3 is 15 residues long. The CDR3 protein is CASSLAAGLNQPQHF. In DNA, the CDR3 is TGTGCCAGCAGCTTAGCTGCAGGTCTCAATCAGCCCCAGCATTTT.

This clonotype has just a few counts. The rearrangement links TRBV27 to TRBJ2-2; 9 positions agree with TRBD1. CDR1 and CDR2 (germline): MNHEY, SMNVEV (reference sequence). There are 16 residues in the CDR3. V lost 8 bases to trimming and J lost 7 bases; unmatched junction nucleotides: 14. The CDR3 coding sequence is TGTGCCAGCGTTAGGCTGGACAGGGGTAACGTCGGGGAGCTGTTTTTT. Amino acid sequence: CASVRLDRGNVGELFF.

In DNA, the CDR3 is TGTGCCAGCTGTTGTACGCAGTATTTT. This gives the protein CASCCTQYF. J is TRBJ2-3 and V is TRBV12-3 or TRBV12-4; no firm D call. Trimming pared 8 bases from V and 8 bases from J, leaving 5 bases between. This CDR3 has 9 residues.

The chain employs TRBV11-2 and TRBJ1-1; tentatively, D is TRBD1 (5 bases). Germline assignment: CDR1 SGHAT and CDR2 FQNNGV. V shed 7 bases and J shed 8 bases, with 14 bases lying between them. This CDR3 has 12 amino acids. The CDR3 coding sequence is TGTGCCAGCATCAGGGCGGCCGGGGAAGCTTTCTTT. As protein: CASIRAAGEAFF.

A few counts support this clonotype. This sequence joins TRBV29-1 and TRBJ2-1; 10 nucleotides line up with TRBD2. J was trimmed by 5 bases and V by 6 bases; bases with no gene match: 7. Germline assignment: CDR1 SQVTM and CDR2 ANQGSEA. CDR3 size: 14 residues. The DNA of the CDR3 is TGCAGCGTGACGGGACTAGCGAACAACAATGAGCAGTTCTTC. Protein: CSVTGLANNNEQFF.

This clonotype was counted ten times or more. This chain joins TRBV29-1 and TRBJ2-3, with D tentatively TRBD2 (7 bases). The CDR3 spans 14 residues. Germline V CDR1 and CDR2: SQVTM, ANQGSEA. Trimming stripped 7 bases from V and 1 base from J, with 15 bases between. The CDR3 reads CSAGGLAGTDTQYF. The CDR3, as DNA: TGCAGCGCCGGGGGGCTAGCGGGCACAGATACGCAGTATTTT.

At least ten counts were recorded for this clonotype. The V gene is TRBV7-2, the J gene TRBJ2-5; 12 positions agree with TRBD2. J was trimmed by 4 bases and V by 1 base; bases with no gene match: 10. The germline CDR1 and CDR2 sequences are SGHTA and FQGNSA. This CDR3 has 18 residues. CDR3 coding DNA: TGTGCCAGCAGCTTAGGACTAGCGGGAGTATGGAAGGCAGAGACCCAGTACTTC. This gives the protein CASSLGLAGVWKAETQYF.

In DNA form, the CDR3 reads TGTGCCAGCAGTTTCTGGACACTCCTGAACACTGAAGCTTTCTTT. It translates to CASSFWTLLNTEAFF. The chain couples TRBV27 to TRBJ1-1; possibly TRBD1 for D (5 bases). V lost 3 bases and J 0 bases, leaving 11 bases between the germline ends. CDR1 is MNHEY and CDR2 is SMNVEV in the germline V gene (reference sequence). CDR3 length: 15 amino acids.

This chain links TRBV12-3 or TRBV12-4 with TRBJ1-4; D not certain. Trimming removed 7 bases at V and 7 bases at J, with 16 bases between. The CDR3 is 14 amino acids. The CDR3 region is CASKPGVSGEKLFF. The CDR3 DNA is TGTGCCAGCAAACCCGGGGTATCGGGTGAAAAACTGTTTTTT.

The V and J genes are TRBV6-6 and TRBJ2-2; D is perhaps TRBD1 or TRBD2 (5 bases each). This CDR3 has 15 amino acids. Germline V gene sequence: CDR1 MNHNY, CDR2 SVGAGI (reference sequence). V gave up 2 bases and J gave up 5 bases, with 12 bases separating them. For the CDR3, the DNA is TGTGCCAGCAGTTACCAGGGACCATCGACCGGGGAGCTGTTTTTT. It translates to CASSYQGPSTGELFF.

The chain employs TRBV20-1 and TRBJ2-3, with 7 bases identical to TRBD2. V shed 3 bases, J shed 2 bases, and the junction held 8 bases outside the gene matches. The CDR3 runs to 15 residues. Looked up from germline, CDR1 is DFQATT and CDR2 is SNEGSKA (reference sequence). CDR3 region: CSASGGSPHTDTQYF. The CDR3 DNA is TGCAGTGCTAGTGGCGGGAGTCCACACACAGATACGCAGTATTTT.

This clonotype was detected many times. The chain employs TRBV9 and TRBJ2-2; perhaps D is TRBD1 or TRBD2 (5 bases each). Deletions cut 2 bases from V and 3 bases from J, with 8 bases between. This CDR3 region has 14 residues. The germline V gene has CDR1 SGDLS and CDR2 YYNGEE. CDR3 in amino acids: CASSVGPDTGELFF. The DNA of the CDR3 is TGTGCCAGCAGCGTGGGACCAGACACCGGGGAGCTGTTTTTT.

This chain links TRBV2 with TRBJ2-2, with TRBD1 identical over 10 bases. This CDR3 has 16 residues. Germline-derived CDR1 and CDR2 are SNHLY and FYNNEI. The V gene end was trimmed by 4 bases and the J gene end by 4 bases; junction bases not matched to a gene: 6. DNA of the CDR3: TGTGCCAGCAGTGCCGGGACAGGGGCTGGCACCGGGGAGCTGTTTTTT. It encodes CASSAGTGAGTGELFF.

This clonotype has only a few counts. The V call is TRBV7-9, the J call TRBJ2-7; D gene ambiguous. This CDR3 is built from 13 residues. From germline, CDR1 is SEHNR and CDR2 FQNEAQ (reference sequence). V gave up 5 bases and J gave up 7 bases, with 15 bases separating them. This chain's CDR3 is CASSLSNVGEQYF. DNA of the CDR3: TGTGCCAGCAGCCTCAGTAACGTGGGGGAGCAGTACTTC.

This chain uses TRBV4-1 with TRBJ1-5; D possibly corresponds to TRBD1 (5 bases). The CDR3 contains 18 residues. Per the germline V gene, CDR1 is MGHRA and CDR2 is YSYEKL. V lost 4 bases to trimming and J lost 3 bases, with 22 bases between them. The DNA of the CDR3 is TGCGCCAGCAGCCGCCTTGGGGCCGGGCCTAGAGCCAATCAGCCCCAGCATTTT. Its protein product is CASSRLGAGPRANQPQHF.